This T cell receptor (beta chain) was documented in a study of blood T cell repertoires in COVID-19. Across the study: Italy, Spain and the United States were the sources of the convalescent and acute COVID-19 samples.

CDR1 is LNHNV, CDR2 YYDKDF, per germline (reference sequence). This CDR3 spans 15 amino acids. V was clipped by 0 bases and J by 8 bases, with 14 bases between them. In the original processing: From reference gene primer amplification, estimates of nucleated cell counts were derived. This table comes from immunoSEQ multiplex PCR, and its TCRdb copy is limited to in-frame clones, with some not included. D and trimming come from the DNA, and the V and J calls and clone size come from that table. The sample includes some 100,000 clones, about 91% of them seen just once. The J gene is TRBJ2-1, the V gene TRBV15; possible D gene TRBD2, 5 bases. Specimen: peripheral blood. The TCR was taken from a woman aged 70-85 years with acute or convalescent COVID-19. The chain's CDR3 is CATSREVGVGHEQFF. Written as DNA, the CDR3 is TGTGCCACCAGCAGAGAAGTGGGAGTGGGTCATGAGCAGTTCTTC.